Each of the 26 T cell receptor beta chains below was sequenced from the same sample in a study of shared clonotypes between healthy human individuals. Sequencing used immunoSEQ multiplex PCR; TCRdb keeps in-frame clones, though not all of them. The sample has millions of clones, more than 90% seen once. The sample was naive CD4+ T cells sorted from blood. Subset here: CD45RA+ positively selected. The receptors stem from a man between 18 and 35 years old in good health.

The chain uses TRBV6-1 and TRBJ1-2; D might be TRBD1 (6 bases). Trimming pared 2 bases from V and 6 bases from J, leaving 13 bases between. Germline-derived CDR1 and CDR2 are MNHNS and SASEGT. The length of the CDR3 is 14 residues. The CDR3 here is CASSERGRGDGYTF. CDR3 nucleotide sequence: TGTGCCAGCAGTGAACGTGGCAGGGGAGATGGCTACACCTTC.

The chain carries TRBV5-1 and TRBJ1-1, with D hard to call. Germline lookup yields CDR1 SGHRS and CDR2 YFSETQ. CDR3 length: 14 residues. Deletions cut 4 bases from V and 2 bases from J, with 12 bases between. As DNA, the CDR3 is TGCGCCAGCAGCGCCAATCCGGTAAACACTGAAGCTTTCTTT. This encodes CASSANPVNTEAFF. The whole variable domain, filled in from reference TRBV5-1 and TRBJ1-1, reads KAGVTQTPRYLIKTRGQQVTLSCSPISGHRSVSWYQQTPGQGLQFLFEYFSETQRNKGNFPGRFSGRQFSNSRSEMNVSTLELGDSALYLCASSANPVNTEAFFGQGTRLTVV.

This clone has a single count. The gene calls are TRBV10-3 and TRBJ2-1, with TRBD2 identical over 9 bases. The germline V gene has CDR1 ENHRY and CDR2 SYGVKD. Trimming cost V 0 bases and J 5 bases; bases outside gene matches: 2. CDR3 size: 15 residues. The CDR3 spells CAISESSSGDNEQFF. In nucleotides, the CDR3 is TGTGCCATCAGTGAGTCCTCTAGCGGGGACAATGAGCAGTTCTTC.

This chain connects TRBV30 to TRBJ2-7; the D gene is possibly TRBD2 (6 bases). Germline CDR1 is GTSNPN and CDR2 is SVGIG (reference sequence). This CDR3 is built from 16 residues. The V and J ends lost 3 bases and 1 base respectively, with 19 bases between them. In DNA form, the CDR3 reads TGTGCCTGGAGGAGGTTGAGCGGGTTTCAATCCTACGAGCAGTACTTC. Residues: CAWRRLSGFQSYEQYF.

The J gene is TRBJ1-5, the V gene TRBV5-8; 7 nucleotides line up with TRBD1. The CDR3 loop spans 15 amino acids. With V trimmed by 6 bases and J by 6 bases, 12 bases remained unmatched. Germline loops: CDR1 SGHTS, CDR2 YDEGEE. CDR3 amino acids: CASTLGTANGQPQHF. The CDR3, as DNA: TGTGCCAGCACCCTGGGGACAGCCAACGGTCAGCCCCAGCATTTT.

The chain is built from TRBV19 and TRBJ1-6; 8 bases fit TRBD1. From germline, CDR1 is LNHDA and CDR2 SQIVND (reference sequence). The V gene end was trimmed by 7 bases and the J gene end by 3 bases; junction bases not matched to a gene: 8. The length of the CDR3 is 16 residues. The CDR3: CASTLGQAYYNSPLHF. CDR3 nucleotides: TGTGCCAGTACCTTGGGACAGGCCTACTATAATTCACCCCTCCACTTT.

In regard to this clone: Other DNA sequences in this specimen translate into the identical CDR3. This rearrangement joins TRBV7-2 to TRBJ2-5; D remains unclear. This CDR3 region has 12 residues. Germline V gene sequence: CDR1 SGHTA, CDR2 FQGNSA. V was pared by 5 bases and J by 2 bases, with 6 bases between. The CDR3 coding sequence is TGTGCCAGCAGCCTATTACAAGAGACCCAGTACTTC. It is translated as CASSLLQETQYF.

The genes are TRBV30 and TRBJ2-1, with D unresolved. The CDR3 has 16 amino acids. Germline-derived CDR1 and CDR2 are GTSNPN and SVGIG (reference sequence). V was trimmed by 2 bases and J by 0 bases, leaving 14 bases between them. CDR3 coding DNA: TGTGCCTGGAGTCGTGGACGGTTAAGCTCCTACAATGAGCAGTTCTTC. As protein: CAWSRGRLSSYNEQFF.

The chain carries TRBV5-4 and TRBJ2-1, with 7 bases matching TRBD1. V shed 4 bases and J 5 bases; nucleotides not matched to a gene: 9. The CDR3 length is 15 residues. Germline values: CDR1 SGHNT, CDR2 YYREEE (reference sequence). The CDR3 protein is CASSRGGDSDNEQFF. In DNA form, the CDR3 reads TGTGCCAGCAGCCGGGGTGGGGACAGTGACAATGAGCAGTTCTTC. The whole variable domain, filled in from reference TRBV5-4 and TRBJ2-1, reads ETGVTQSPTHLIKTRGQQVTLRCSSQSGHNTVSWYQQALGQGPQFIFQYYREEENGRGNFPPRFSGLQFPNYSSELNVNALELDDSALYLCASSRGGDSDNEQFFGPGTRLTVL.

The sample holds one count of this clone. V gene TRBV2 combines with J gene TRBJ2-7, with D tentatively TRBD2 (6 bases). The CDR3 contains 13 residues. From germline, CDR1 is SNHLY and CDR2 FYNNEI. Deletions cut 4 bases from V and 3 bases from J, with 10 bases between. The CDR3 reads CASSVFGSYEQYF. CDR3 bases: TGTGCCAGCAGTGTATTCGGGAGCTACGAGCAGTACTTC.

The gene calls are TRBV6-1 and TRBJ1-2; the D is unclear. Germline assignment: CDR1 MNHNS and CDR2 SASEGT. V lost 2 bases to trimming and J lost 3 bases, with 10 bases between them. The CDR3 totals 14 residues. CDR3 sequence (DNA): TGTGCCAGCAGTGAACTAACAGACCACTATGGCTACACCTTC. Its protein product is CASSELTDHYGYTF.

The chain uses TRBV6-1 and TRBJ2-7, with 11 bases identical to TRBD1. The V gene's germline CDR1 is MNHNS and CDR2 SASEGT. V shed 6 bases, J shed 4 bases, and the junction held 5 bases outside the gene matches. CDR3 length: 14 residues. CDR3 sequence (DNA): TGTGCCAGCAGAAGGGACAGGGGGTCATACGAGCAGTACTTC. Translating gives CASRRDRGSYEQYF.

The CDR3: CASSYTPGGEDKLFF. The CDR3 bases are TGTGCCAGCAGTTATACCCCAGGGGGCGAGGACAAACTGTTTTTT. This chain links TRBV6-5 with TRBJ1-4, with 8 bases lining up with TRBD1. With 3 bases clipped from V and 11 bases from J, the junction kept 11 bases outside the gene matches. The CDR3 spans 15 residues. The germline CDR1 and CDR2 sequences are MNHEY and SVGAGI.

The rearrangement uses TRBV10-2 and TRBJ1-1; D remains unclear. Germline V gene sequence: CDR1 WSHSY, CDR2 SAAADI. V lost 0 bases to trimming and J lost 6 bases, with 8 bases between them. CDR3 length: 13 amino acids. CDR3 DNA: TGCGCCAGCAGTGAGTCTGCGGCCCCTGAAGCTTTCTTT. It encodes CASSESAAPEAFF.

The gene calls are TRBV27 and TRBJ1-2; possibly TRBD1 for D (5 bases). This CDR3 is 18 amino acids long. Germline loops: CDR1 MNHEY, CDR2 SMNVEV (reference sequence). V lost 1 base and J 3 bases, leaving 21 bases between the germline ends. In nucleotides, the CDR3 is TGTGCCAGCAGTTTATACCCTCCCTTGGGTGCGGGGCACTATGGCTACACCTTC. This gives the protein CASSLYPPLGAGHYGYTF.

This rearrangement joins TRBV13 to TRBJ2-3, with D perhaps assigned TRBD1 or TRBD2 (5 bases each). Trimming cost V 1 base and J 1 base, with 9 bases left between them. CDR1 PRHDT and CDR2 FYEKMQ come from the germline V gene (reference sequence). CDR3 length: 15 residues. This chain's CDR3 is CASSLERGRTDTQYF. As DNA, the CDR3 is TGTGCCAGCAGCTTAGAACGGGGACGCACAGATACGCAGTATTTT.

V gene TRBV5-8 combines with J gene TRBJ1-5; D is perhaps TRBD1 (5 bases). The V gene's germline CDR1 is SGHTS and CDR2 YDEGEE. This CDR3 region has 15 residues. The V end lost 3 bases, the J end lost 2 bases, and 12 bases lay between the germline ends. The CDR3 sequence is CASSYRTSGNQPQHF. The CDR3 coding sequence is TGTGCCAGCAGCTACAGGACCTCTGGCAATCAGCCCCAGCATTTT.

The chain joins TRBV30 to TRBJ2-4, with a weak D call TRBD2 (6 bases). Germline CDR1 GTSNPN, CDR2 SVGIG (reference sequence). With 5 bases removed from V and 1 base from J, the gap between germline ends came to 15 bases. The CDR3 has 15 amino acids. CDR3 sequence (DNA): TGTGCCTGGGGTGCTCCGGGGGTGGCCAAAAACATTCAGTACTTC. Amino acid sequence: CAWGAPGVAKNIQYF.

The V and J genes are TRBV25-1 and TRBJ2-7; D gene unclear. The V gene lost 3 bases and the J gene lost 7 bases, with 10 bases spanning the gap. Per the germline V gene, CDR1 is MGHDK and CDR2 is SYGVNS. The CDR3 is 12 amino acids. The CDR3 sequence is CASSDQTGEQYF. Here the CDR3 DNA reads TGTGCCAGCAGTGACCAGACGGGTGAGCAGTACTTC.

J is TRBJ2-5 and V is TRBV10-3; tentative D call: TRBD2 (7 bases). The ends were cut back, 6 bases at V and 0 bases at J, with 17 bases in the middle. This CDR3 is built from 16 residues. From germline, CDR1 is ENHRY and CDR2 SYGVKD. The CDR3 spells CAISPRGGAYQETQYF. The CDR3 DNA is TGTGCCATCAGCCCAAGGGGGGGGGCCTACCAAGAGACCCAGTACTTC.

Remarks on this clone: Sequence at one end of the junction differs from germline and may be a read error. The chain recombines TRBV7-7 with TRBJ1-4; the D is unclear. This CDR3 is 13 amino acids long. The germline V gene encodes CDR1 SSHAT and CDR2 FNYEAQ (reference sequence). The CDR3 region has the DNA TGTGCTAGCAGCTTAGCGCATGGTGAAAAACTGTTTTTT. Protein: CASSLAHGEKLFF.

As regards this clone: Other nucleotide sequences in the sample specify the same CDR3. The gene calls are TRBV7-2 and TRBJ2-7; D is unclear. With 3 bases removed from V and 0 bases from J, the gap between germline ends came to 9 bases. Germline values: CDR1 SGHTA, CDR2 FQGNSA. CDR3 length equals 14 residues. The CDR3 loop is CASSFLGGSYEQYF. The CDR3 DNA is TGTGCCAGCAGCTTTTTGGGTGGCTCCTACGAGCAGTACTTC.

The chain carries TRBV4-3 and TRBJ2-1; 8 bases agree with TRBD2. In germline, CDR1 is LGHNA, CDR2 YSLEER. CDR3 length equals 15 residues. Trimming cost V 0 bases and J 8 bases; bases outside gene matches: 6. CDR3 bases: TGCGCCAGCAGCCAAGACGCGGGAGGAGGCGATGAGCAGTTCTTC. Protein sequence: CASSQDAGGGDEQFF.

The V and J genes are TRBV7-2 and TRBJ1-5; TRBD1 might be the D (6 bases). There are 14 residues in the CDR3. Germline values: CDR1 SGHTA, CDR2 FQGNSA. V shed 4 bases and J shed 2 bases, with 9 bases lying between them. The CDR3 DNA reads TGTGCCAGCAGCTCCAGGGGTGGCAATCAGCCCCAGCATTTT. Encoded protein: CASSSRGGNQPQHF. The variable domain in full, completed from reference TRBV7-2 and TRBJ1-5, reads GAGVSQSPSNKVTEKGKDVELRCDPISGHTALYWYRQSLGQGLEFLIYFQGNSAPDKSGLPSDRFSAERTGGSVSTLTIQRTQQEDSAVYLCASSSRGGNQPQHFGDGTRLSIL.

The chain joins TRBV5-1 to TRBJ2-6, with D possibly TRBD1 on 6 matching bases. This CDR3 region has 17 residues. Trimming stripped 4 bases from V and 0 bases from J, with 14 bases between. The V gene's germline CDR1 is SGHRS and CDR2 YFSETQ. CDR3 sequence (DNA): TGCGCCAGCAGCCCGGCAGGGGCACTCTCTGGGGCCAACGTCCTGACTTTC. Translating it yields CASSPAGALSGANVLTF.

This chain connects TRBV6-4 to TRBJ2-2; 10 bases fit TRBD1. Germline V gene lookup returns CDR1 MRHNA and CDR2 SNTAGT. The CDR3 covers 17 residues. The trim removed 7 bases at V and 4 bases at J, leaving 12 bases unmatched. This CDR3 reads CASTIKAGTGVTGELFF. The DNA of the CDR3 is TGTGCCAGCACCATCAAAGCAGGGACAGGGGTCACCGGGGAGCTGTTTTTT.